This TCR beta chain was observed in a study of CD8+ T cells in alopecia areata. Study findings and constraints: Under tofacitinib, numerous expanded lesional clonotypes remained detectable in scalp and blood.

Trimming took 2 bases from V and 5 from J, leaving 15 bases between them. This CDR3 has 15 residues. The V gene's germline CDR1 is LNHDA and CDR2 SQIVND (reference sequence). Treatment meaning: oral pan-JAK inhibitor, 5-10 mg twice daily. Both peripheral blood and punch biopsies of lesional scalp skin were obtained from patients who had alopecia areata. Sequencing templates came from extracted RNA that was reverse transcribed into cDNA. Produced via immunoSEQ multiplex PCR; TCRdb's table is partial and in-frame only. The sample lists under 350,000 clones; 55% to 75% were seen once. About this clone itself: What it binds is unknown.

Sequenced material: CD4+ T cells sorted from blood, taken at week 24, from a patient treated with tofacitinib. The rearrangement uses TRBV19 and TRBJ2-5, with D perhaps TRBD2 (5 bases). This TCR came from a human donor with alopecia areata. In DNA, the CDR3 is TGTGCCAGTAGTATATCCTCCCTGCGGGCGGAGACCCAGTACTTC. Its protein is CASSISSLRAETQYF. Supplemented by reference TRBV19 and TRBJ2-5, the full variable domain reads DGGITQSPKYLFRKEGQNVTLSCEQNLNHDAMYWYRQDPGQGLRLIYYSQIVNDFQKGDIAEGYSVSREKKESFPLTVTSAQKNPTAFYLCASSISSLRAETQYFGPGTRLLVL.